This is a list of T cell receptor beta chains from one sample in a study of T cells expressing NK-cell markers. Following a re-call of the 5' RACE reads, TCRdb has one entry per CDR3 protein and lacks DNA. The table lists about 370,000 distinct CDR3 sequences. The sequencing sample was made of blood T cells: a sorted CD56 or NKG2C T cell subset, CD4+ or CD8+ T cells, or bulk PBMC T cells (not recorded which). These receptors were collected from a woman aged 45 to 65 in good health. CDR3s include the opening cysteine and the closing phenylalanine or tryptophan.

v_gene: TRBV19
j_gene: TRBJ2-7
CDR3aa: CASRLTANYEQYF

v_gene: TRBV29-1
j_gene: TRBJ2-1
CDR3aa: CSVEGKGKGPGMNEQFF

v_gene: TRBV12-5
j_gene: TRBJ1-2
CDR3aa: CASGPWGVLRNGYTF

v_gene: TRBV20-1
j_gene: TRBJ2-3
CDR3aa: CSGASGLTDTQYF

v_gene: TRBV12-3/TRBV12-4
j_gene: TRBJ2-1
CDR3aa: CASSDSIGQFF

v_gene: TRBV7-8
j_gene: TRBJ2-3
CDR3aa: CASSLAGQPDTQYF

v_gene: TRBV19
j_gene: TRBJ1-5
CDR3aa: CASEYASSNQPQHF

v_gene: TRBV7-9
j_gene: TRBJ2-7
CDR3aa: CASSLRAGGPEQYF

v_gene: TRBV7-8
j_gene: TRBJ2-6
CDR3aa: CASSPSRARSGANVLTF

v_gene: TRBV5-5
j_gene: TRBJ2-5
CDR3aa: CASSLRVKETQYF

v_gene: TRBV7-9
j_gene: TRBJ2-3
CDR3aa: CASSLGLSWQYF

v_gene: TRBV12-3/TRBV12-4
j_gene: TRBJ1-1
CDR3aa: CASSLSGGRVTEAFF

v_gene: TRBV29-1
j_gene: TRBJ2-7
CDR3aa: CSVRLASYEQYF

v_gene: TRBV15
j_gene: TRBJ1-2
CDR3aa: CATSRDRSLLDYGYTF

v_gene: TRBV4-2
j_gene: TRBJ2-1
CDR3aa: CASSRTQGDEQFF

v_gene: TRBV6-5
j_gene: TRBJ1-1
CDR3aa: CASSQGPEGNTEAFF

v_gene: TRBV27
j_gene: TRBJ2-1
CDR3aa: CASSLSLAGGRNEQFF

v_gene: TRBV7-3
j_gene: TRBJ2-2
CDR3aa: CASSLIGMAGLTGELFF

v_gene: TRBV12-3/TRBV12-4
j_gene: TRBJ1-1
CDR3aa: CASRPAGGINTEAFF

v_gene: TRBV5-1
j_gene: TRBJ1-4
CDR3aa: CASSLGGDSSLFF

v_gene: TRBV11-3
j_gene: TRBJ2-1
CDR3aa: CASSLPTPAGEQFF

v_gene: TRBV11-3
j_gene: TRBJ2-7
CDR3aa: CASSPGGGSEQYF

v_gene: TRBV7-8
j_gene: TRBJ1-4
CDR3aa: CASSRLRDRLNEKLFF

v_gene: TRBV15
j_gene: TRBJ2-1
CDR3aa: CATSSRTGTDNEQFF

v_gene: TRBV12-3/TRBV12-4
j_gene: TRBJ1-5
CDR3aa: CASTRTGNSNQPQHF

v_gene: TRBV6-5
j_gene: TRBJ1-5
CDR3aa: CASQVVREPNQPQHF

v_gene: TRBV12-3/TRBV12-4
j_gene: TRBJ2-1
CDR3aa: CASSPGTSGGLYNEQFF

v_gene: TRBV12-3/TRBV12-4
j_gene: TRBJ1-1
CDR3aa: CASTWGDSEAFF

v_gene: TRBV14
j_gene: TRBJ2-3
CDR3aa: CASSRRLTGTDTQYF

v_gene: TRBV5-1
j_gene: TRBJ1-3
CDR3aa: CASSLGGAVRSSSGNTIYF

v_gene: TRBV29-1
j_gene: TRBJ1-2
CDR3aa: CSVDRGQTPYGGYTF

v_gene: TRBV7-8
j_gene: TRBJ2-7
CDR3aa: CASSLVASGRGEQYF

v_gene: TRBV27
j_gene: TRBJ2-3
CDR3aa: CASSRGVAGRGTDTQYF

v_gene: TRBV7-3
j_gene: TRBJ2-7
CDR3aa: CASSRDRLAELYF

v_gene: TRBV20-1
j_gene: TRBJ2-3
CDR3aa: CSASIAGRTDTQYF

v_gene: TRBV12-3/TRBV12-4
j_gene: TRBJ2-1
CDR3aa: CASSTDSGNEQFF

v_gene: TRBV3-1
j_gene: TRBJ2-1
CDR3aa: CASSQWWEGWNEQFF

v_gene: TRBV20-1
j_gene: TRBJ2-3
CDR3aa: CSARAKGRGHTDTQYF

v_gene: TRBV12-3/TRBV12-4
j_gene: TRBJ2-1
CDR3aa: CASSLSGRGHTFF

v_gene: TRBV10-1
j_gene: TRBJ2-1
CDR3aa: CASSDGLANEQFF

v_gene: TRBV6-6
j_gene: TRBJ2-1
CDR3aa: CASSYVAGTYNEQFF

v_gene: TRBV5-1
j_gene: TRBJ2-5
CDR3aa: CASSSTQGGGTQYF

v_gene: TRBV4-2
j_gene: TRBJ2-3
CDR3aa: CASSQVAPGADTQYF

v_gene: TRBV29-1
j_gene: TRBJ2-1
CDR3aa: CSAGSPYNEQFF

v_gene: TRBV5-1
j_gene: TRBJ2-3
CDR3aa: CASSLQNDFTDTQYF

v_gene: TRBV20-1
j_gene: TRBJ2-3
CDR3aa: CSASLRLGSTDTQYF

v_gene: TRBV12-3/TRBV12-4
j_gene: TRBJ1-2
CDR3aa: CASTEVRDGGYTF

v_gene: TRBV12-3/TRBV12-4
j_gene: TRBJ2-4
CDR3aa: CASRPEQGRIKNIQYF

v_gene: TRBV15
j_gene: TRBJ2-5
CDR3aa: CATSRDPTGQETQYF

v_gene: TRBV12-3/TRBV12-4
j_gene: TRBJ2-1
CDR3aa: CASSLTGVWVYNEQFF

v_gene: TRBV9
j_gene: TRBJ1-1
CDR3aa: CASSALPGNTEAFF

v_gene: TRBV2
j_gene: TRBJ2-7
CDR3aa: CASSEAGTSGVGYYEQYF

v_gene: TRBV25-1
j_gene: TRBJ1-1
CDR3aa: CASSTGGGTEAFF